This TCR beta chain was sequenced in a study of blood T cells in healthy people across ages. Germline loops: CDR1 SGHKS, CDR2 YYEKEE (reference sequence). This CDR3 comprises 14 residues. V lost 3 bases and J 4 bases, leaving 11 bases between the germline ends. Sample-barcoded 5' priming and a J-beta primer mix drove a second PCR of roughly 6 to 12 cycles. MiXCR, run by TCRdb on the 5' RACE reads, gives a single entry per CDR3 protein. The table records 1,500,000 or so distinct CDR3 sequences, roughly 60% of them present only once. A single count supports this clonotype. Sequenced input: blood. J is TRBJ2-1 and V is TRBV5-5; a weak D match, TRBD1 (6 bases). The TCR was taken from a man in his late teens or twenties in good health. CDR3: CASSSERGYNEQFF. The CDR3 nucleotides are TGTGCCAGCAGCTCGGAAAGGGGGTACAATGAGCAGTTCTTC.